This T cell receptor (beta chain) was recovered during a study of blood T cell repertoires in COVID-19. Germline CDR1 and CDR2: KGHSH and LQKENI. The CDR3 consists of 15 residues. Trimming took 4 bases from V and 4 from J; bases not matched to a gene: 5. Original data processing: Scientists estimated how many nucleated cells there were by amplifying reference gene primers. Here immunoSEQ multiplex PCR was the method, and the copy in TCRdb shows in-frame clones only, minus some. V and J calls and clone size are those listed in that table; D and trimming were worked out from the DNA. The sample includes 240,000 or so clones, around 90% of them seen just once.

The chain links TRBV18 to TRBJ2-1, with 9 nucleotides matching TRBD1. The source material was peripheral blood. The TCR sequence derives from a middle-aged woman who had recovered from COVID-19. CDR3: CASSQPGQGYNEQFF. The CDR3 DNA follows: TGTGCCAGCTCACAACCGGGACAGGGATACAATGAGCAGTTCTTC.